Presented here are 2 T cell receptor beta chains from one specimen sequenced in a study of esophageal squamous cell carcinoma under preoperative chemotherapy. The time point was: after preoperative PTX-NDP chemotherapy. MiXCR was run by TCRdb on the PCR reads, yielding one entry per CDR3 protein. The repertoire consists of almost 9,500 distinct CDR3 sequences, with over 40% occurring once and the leading ten covering over 12%. The sample here was taken from a patient given preoperative chemotherapy. These receptors were obtained from a human donor with esophageal squamous cell carcinoma. The donor label of this sample is uncertain.

V usage is TRBV10-1 and J usage is TRBJ2-3; TRBD2 matches at 8 bases. Near its end, the DNA agrees better with TRBJ2-5, so the J call may be wrong. In germline, CDR1 is WNHNN, CDR2 SYGVQD (reference sequence). The CDR3 contains 14 residues. The CDR3 protein is CAGSGGREPDTQYF. The CDR3 DNA sequence: TGCGCGGGCAGCGGGGGCCGCGAACCAGATACCCAGTACTTC.

The chain joins TRBV10-1 to TRBJ2-2; D not resolved. The CDR3 has 13 amino acids. In germline, CDR1 is WNHNN, CDR2 SYGVQD (reference sequence). The V end lost 6 bases, the J end lost 5 bases, and 10 bases lay between the germline ends. The CDR3 sequence: CASSDDGTGELFF. The DNA for the CDR3 is TGCGCCAGCAGCGACGACGGAACCGGGGAGCTGTTTTTT.